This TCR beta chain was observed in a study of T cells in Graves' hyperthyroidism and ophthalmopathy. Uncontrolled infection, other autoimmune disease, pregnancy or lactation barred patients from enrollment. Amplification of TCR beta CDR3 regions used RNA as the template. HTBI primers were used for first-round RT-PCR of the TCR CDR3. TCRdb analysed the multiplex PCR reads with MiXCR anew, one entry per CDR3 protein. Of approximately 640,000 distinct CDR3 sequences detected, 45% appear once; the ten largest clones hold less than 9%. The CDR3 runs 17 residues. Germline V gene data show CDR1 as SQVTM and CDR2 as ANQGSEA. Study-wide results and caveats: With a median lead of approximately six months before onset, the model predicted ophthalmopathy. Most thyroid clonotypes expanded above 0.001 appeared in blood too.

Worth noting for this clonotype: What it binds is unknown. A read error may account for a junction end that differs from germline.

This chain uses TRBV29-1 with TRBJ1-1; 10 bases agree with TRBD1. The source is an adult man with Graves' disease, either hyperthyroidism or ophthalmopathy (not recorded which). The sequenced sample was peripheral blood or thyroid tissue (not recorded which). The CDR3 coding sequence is TGCAGCGTAGAAGACCGGGACAGGGGATACAAATACACTGAAGCTTTCTTT. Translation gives CSVEDRDRGYKYTEAFF.